What follows are 12 T cell receptor beta chains derived from one specimen sequenced in a study of T cells in Graves' hyperthyroidism and ophthalmopathy. The investigators amplified TCR beta CDR3 regions from RNA transcripts. The HTBI primer set was used in a first-round RT-PCR of the TCR CDR3. Each CDR3 protein is one row after TCRdb ran MiXCR on the multiplex PCR reads. The data show a few hundred thousand distinct CDR3 sequences, more than 12% seen once. Sequencing was carried out using blood. All receptors derive from a woman aged 25 to 39 with Graves' ophthalmopathy.

This clonotype was seen many times. This chain uses TRBV19 with TRBJ1-1; TRBD1 matches 7 bases. Germline loops: CDR1 LNHDA, CDR2 SQIVND (reference sequence). J gave up 0 bases and V 3 bases, and 1 base lay outside the gene matches. CDR3 size: 14 residues. The CDR3 here is CASSMGQMNTEAFF. The CDR3, as DNA: TGTGCCAGTAGTATGGGACAGATGAACACTGAAGCTTTCTTT.

This clonotype was found many times. This chain joins TRBV28 and TRBJ2-7; D uncertain. There are 13 residues in the CDR3. Germline V gene data show CDR1 as MDHEN and CDR2 as SYDVKM. V shed 2 bases and J shed 4 bases, with 9 bases lying between them. DNA of the CDR3: TGTGCCAGCAGTTTAAACGTAAGGTACGAGCAGTACTTC. Translated, it gives CASSLNVRYEQYF.

This clonotype was counted between two and nine times. The chain joins TRBV20-1 to TRBJ2-1; D may be TRBD2 (6 bases). Between the trimmed V and J ends, which lost 3 bases and 2 bases, there was a span of 14 bases. CDR1 and CDR2 (germline): DFQATT, SNEGSKA (reference sequence). The CDR3 totals 15 residues. The DNA of the CDR3 is TGCAGTGCTAGGGAGGGCCGTTCCGCCTACAATGAGCAGTTCTTC. Protein product: CSAREGRSAYNEQFF.

The CDR3, as DNA: TGTGCCAGCAGTTACTACGACAGGCCCAATGAGCAGTTCTTC. It encodes CASSYYDRPNEQFF. This sequence joins TRBV6-2 or TRBV6-3 and TRBJ2-1; D perhaps matches TRBD1 (6 bases). This CDR3 is built from 14 residues. Germline V CDR1 and CDR2: MNHEY, SVGEGT. V lost 1 base and J 6 bases, leaving 10 bases between the germline ends.

The chain has TRBV5-1 and TRBJ2-2; the D call may be TRBD1 or TRBD2 (5 bases each). Trimming shortened V by 4 bases and J by 4 bases, and 14 bases separated the two germline ends. Germline CDR1 SGHRS, CDR2 YFSETQ. The CDR3 runs to 15 residues. The CDR3 nucleotides read TGCGCCAGCAGCCCGGGACGGTCGGGCACCGGGGAGCTGTTTTTT. The encoded protein is CASSPGRSGTGELFF.

About this clonotype itself: This may come from a read error, since a much larger clone is one base off. The CDR3 loop reads CASRGRNQNEKPFF. The CDR3 nucleotides read TGTGCCAGCAGGGGCAGGAATCAAAATGAAAAACCGTTTTTT. The chain recombines TRBV27 with TRBJ1-4; D is undetermined. From germline, CDR1 is MNHEY and CDR2 SMNVEV (reference sequence). The CDR3 runs 14 residues.

In its sample, this clonotype was seen many times. The CDR3, as DNA: TGTGCCAGCAGCCAATTTTCTGGGACTGAAGCTTTCTTT. Translated: CASSQFSGTEAFF. The V gene is TRBV3-1, the J gene TRBJ1-1; no clear D. Germline CDR1 reads LGHDT; CDR2 reads YNNKEL (reference sequence). CDR3 length: 13 amino acids. The V end lost 2 bases, the J end lost 5 bases, and 9 bases lay between the germline ends.

The V gene is TRBV11-1, the J gene TRBJ2-1, with a possible D match to TRBD2 (6 bases). This CDR3 has 15 residues. Germline CDR1 reads SGHAT; CDR2 reads FQDESV (reference sequence). The germline V and J ends were trimmed by 0 bases and 4 bases, with 10 bases remaining between them. The CDR3 sequence: CASSLAGSQYNEQFF. As DNA, the CDR3 is TGTGCCAGCAGCTTAGCCGGGAGTCAGTACAATGAGCAGTTCTTC.

The chain has TRBV14 and TRBJ1-4; D remains ambiguous. V gave up 4 bases and J gave up 13 bases, with 16 bases separating them. Germline V gene sequence: CDR1 SGHDN, CDR2 FVKESK. The CDR3 is 13 residues long. DNA of the CDR3: TGTGCCAGCAGCCCCTACGACGGGATAGGACTGTTTTTT. Translating gives CASSPYDGIGLFF. The whole variable domain, filled in from reference TRBV14 and TRBJ1-4, reads EAGVTQFPSHSVIEKGQTVTLRCDPISGHDNLYWYRRVMGKEIKFLLHFVKESKQDESGMPNNRFLAERTGGTYSTLKVQPAELEDSGVYFCASSPYDGIGLFFGSGTQLSVL.

V gene TRBV20-1 combines with J gene TRBJ2-5; no firm D call. The CDR3 runs 14 residues. Germline CDR1 DFQATT, CDR2 SNEGSKA (reference sequence). V lost 6 bases and J lost 0, with 14 bases in between. The chain's CDR3 is CSAKKSPYQETQYF. As DNA, the CDR3 is TGCAGTGCAAAAAAGAGTCCGTACCAAGAGACCCAGTACTTC.

The CDR3 DNA reads TGTGCTAGTGCCGCCCACGGAGGGGGCTACGAGCAGTACTTC. Amino acid sequence: CASAAHGGGYEQYF. The chain carries TRBV12-5 and TRBJ2-7; the D call may be TRBD1 or TRBD2 (6 bases each). Per the germline V gene, CDR1 is LGHNT and CDR2 is FRNRAP. This CDR3 is built from 14 residues. The ends were cut back, 7 bases at V and 3 bases at J, with 16 bases in the middle.

This clonotype was counted at least ten times. The rearrangement links TRBV2 to TRBJ2-6; D uncertain. Looked up from germline, CDR1 is SNHLY and CDR2 is FYNNEI. The V end was cut by 6 bases, the J end by 0 bases, with 9 bases between. The CDR3 contains 15 residues. CDR3 protein: CASSRPGSGANVLTF. In DNA form, the CDR3 reads TGTGCCAGCAGCAGACCAGGCTCTGGGGCCAACGTCCTGACTTTC.